A selection of T cell receptor beta chains follows, all from one sample in a study of OX40 agonist ivuxolimab in advanced cancers. The assay was immunoSEQ multiplex PCR, and TCRdb's table has in-frame clones only and misses some. The sample holds roughly 97,000 clones; roughly 90% are singletons and the top ten take around 0.85%. The sequencing used CD4+ or CD8+ T cells sorted from blood, collected in a trial of the OX40 agonist ivuxolimab. These receptor sequences come from an adult with an advanced solid tumor such as melanoma, head and neck, liver or kidney cancer. Both conserved end residues are part of each CDR3. D genes are given only for firm matches. Clone size is not always given. Where it is, it says once, few, many or a class for expanded clones.

TRBJ1-1,TRBV30,.,.,CAWSVQGMNTEAFF,TGTGCCTGGAGTGTTCAGGGGATGAACACTGAAGCTTTCTTT
TRBJ2-5,TRBV5-6,TRBD1,.,CASSPGTVQETQYF,TGTGCCAGCAGCCCCGGGACAGTACAAGAGACCCAGTACTTC
TRBJ2-7,TRBV10-2,.,.,CACCPGVTYEQYF,TGCGCCTGTTGTCCCGGGGTCACCTACGAGCAGTACTTC
TRBJ1-6,TRBV7-2,.,.,CASSFQGNNSPLHF,TGTGCCAGCAGCTTCCAGGGTAATAATTCACCCCTCCACTTT
TRBJ1-6,TRBV15,.,.,CATSREFGSPLHF,TGTGCCACCAGCAGAGAATTTGGATCACCCCTCCACTTT
TRBJ2-5,TRBV5-1,.,.,CASSLQGQETQYF,TGCGCCAGCAGCTTGCAGGGGCAAGAGACCCAGTACTTC
TRBJ2-5,TRBV7-2,.,.,CASSLRTTQETQYF,TGTGCCAGCAGCCTCCGGACTACCCAAGAGACCCAGTACTTC
TRBJ1-1,TRBV28,.,.,CASSLDPEDHTNTEAFF,TGTGCCAGCAGTTTAGATCCCGAAGACCATACGAACACTGAAGCTTTCTTT
TRBJ2-1,TRBV5-5,.,.,CASSLEWSTYNEQFF,TGTGCCAGCAGCTTGGAATGGAGCACCTACAATGAGCAGTTCTTC
TRBJ1-5,TRBV10-3,TRBD1,few,CAISDGTGQNQPQHF,TGTGCCATCAGTGATGGGACAGGGCAGAATCAGCCCCAGCATTTT